This record concerns one T cell receptor beta chain sequence. Its antigen remains unidentified. The sample comes from a study of T-cell memory formation after mild COVID-19. Study context: Clustering of TCRs was largely donor specific.

CDR1 and CDR2 (germline): LGHDT, YNNKEL (reference sequence). This CDR3 comprises 16 residues. V lost 5 bases, J lost 2 bases, and 7 bases stayed unmatched. TCRdb re-called the 5' RACE reads with MiXCR, one entry per CDR3 protein. Of 290,000 or so distinct CDR3 sequences in the sample, just under 20% are singletons; the top ten hold 20% to 25%. Notes on the study in general: CD4+ bias marked clones expanding day 15 to 37, unlike balanced contracting clones. Cross-reactive memory appears to have joined, as suggested by some responding clones showing up in pre-infection memory.

The source is a man between 18 and 29 years old who had mild COVID-19 (a few samples of this study predate the infection). Cell type and time point are not known. What was sequenced was PBMCs or a T cell subset sorted from them (not recorded which). This chain joins TRBV3-1 and TRBJ2-3; the match to TRBD1 covers 10 bases. The CDR3 DNA follows: TGTGCCAGCAGCGGGGAGACAGGGGGCGACACAGATACGCAGTATTTT. As protein: CASSGETGGDTDTQYF.